The 30 T cell receptor beta chains below all came from one sample that was sequenced in a study of blood T cell repertoires in COVID-19. The table came from immunoSEQ multiplex PCR; TCRdb's copy has only in-frame clones and leaves some out. Among 250,000 or so clones listed, 88% were seen once. The sample consisted of PBMCs or T cells enriched from blood (not recorded which). The receptors were gathered from a woman between 25 and 40 years old who had been exposed to COVID-19.

V usage is TRBV15 and J usage is TRBJ2-5, with 10 bases matching TRBD1. Germline V gene data show CDR1 as LNHNV and CDR2 as YYDKDF (reference sequence). Losses at the gene ends were 1 base for V and 5 bases for J; bases not matched to a gene: 10. The CDR3 contains 17 residues. The CDR3 nucleotides read TGTGCCACCAGCAGAGGAGAGGGACAGGGGTATAGCGAGACCCAGTACTTC. Amino acids: CATSRGEGQGYSETQYF.

The chain employs TRBV6-2 or TRBV6-3 and TRBJ2-1; TRBD1 matches at 12 bases. J gave up 1 base and V 0 bases, and 7 bases lay outside the gene matches. Germline V CDR1 and CDR2: MNHEY, SVGEGT. This CDR3 is 19 amino acids long. DNA of the CDR3: TGTGCCAGCAGTTACTCCCCCGGGACAGGGGGCCGTTCCTACAATGAGCAGTTCTTC. It encodes CASSYSPGTGGRSYNEQFF.

The rearrangement uses TRBV5-4 and TRBJ1-1; 9 bases line up with TRBD1. The V and J ends lost 0 bases and 10 bases, in that order; junction bases with no gene match: 10. The CDR3 is 15 residues long. The germline V gene encodes CDR1 SGHNT and CDR2 YYREEE (reference sequence). The CDR3 loop reads CASSLEGTGLSVAFF. In DNA, the CDR3 is TGTGCCAGCAGCTTGGAAGGGACAGGGTTGTCAGTAGCTTTCTTT. The complete variable domain, with remaining parts taken from reference TRBV5-4 and TRBJ1-1, reads ETGVTQSPTHLIKTRGQQVTLRCSSQSGHNTVSWYQQALGQGPQFIFQYYREEENGRGNFPPRFSGLQFPNYSSELNVNALELDDSALYLCASSLEGTGLSVAFFGQGTRLTVV.

This clone appeared a few times. This chain joins TRBV5-1 and TRBJ1-3; 7 bases align to TRBD1. Germline V CDR1 and CDR2: SGHRS, YFSETQ. This CDR3 is built from 14 residues. V lost 1 base to trimming and J lost 3 bases; unmatched junction nucleotides: 1. The CDR3 sequence: CASSLQGVGNTIYF. For the CDR3, the DNA is TGCGCCAGCAGCTTGCAGGGGGTTGGAAACACCATATATTTT.

V gene TRBV2 combines with J gene TRBJ2-1, with TRBD2 matching over 15 bases. The CDR3 extends over 17 amino acids. Germline-derived CDR1 and CDR2 are SNHLY and FYNNEI. J gave up 0 bases and V 6 bases, and 3 bases lay outside the gene matches. DNA for the CDR3: TGTGCCAGCAGCGGACTAGCGGGAGGGAGCTCCTACAATGAGCAGTTCTTC. Translating gives CASSGLAGGSSYNEQFF.

V and J are TRBV10-3 and TRBJ1-3, with 9 bases aligning to TRBD1. Germline CDR1 and CDR2: ENHRY and SYGVKD. The CDR3 contains 16 residues. J gave up 8 bases and V 7 bases, and 15 bases lay outside the gene matches. This chain's CDR3 is CAIKPGQGQLPDTIYF. CDR3 nucleotide sequence: TGTGCCATCAAACCGGGACAGGGTCAATTACCAGACACCATATATTTT.

This chain links TRBV2 with TRBJ1-2; maybe TRBD1 (6 bases). The CDR3 totals 14 residues. Trimming took off 4 bases at V and 4 bases at J, with 13 bases between the two ends. Germline V gives CDR1 SNHLY, CDR2 FYNNEI. The CDR3 protein is CASSVWTAFYGYTF. The CDR3, as DNA: TGTGCCAGCAGTGTCTGGACAGCTTTCTATGGCTACACCTTC.

The J gene is TRBJ2-2, the V gene TRBV5-4; D ambiguous. V dropped 5 bases and J dropped 8 bases, with 10 bases sitting between them. The CDR3 totals 12 residues. The germline V gene has CDR1 SGHNT and CDR2 YYREEE (reference sequence). The CDR3 bases are TGTGCCAGCAGTCAGTTTTTAGGGGAGCTGTTTTTT. Protein: CASSQFLGELFF. The full variable domain, with the rest looked up from reference TRBV5-4 and TRBJ2-2, is ETGVTQSPTHLIKTRGQQVTLRCSSQSGHNTVSWYQQALGQGPQFIFQYYREEENGRGNFPPRFSGLQFPNYSSELNVNALELDDSALYLCASSQFLGELFFGEGSRLTVL.

This clone occurred a few times. The rearrangement uses TRBV28 and TRBJ2-5; TRBD2 agrees at 7 bases. V shed 6 bases and J 2 bases; nucleotides not matched to a gene: 6. CDR3 length equals 14 residues. Germline CDR1 MDHEN, CDR2 SYDVKM. CDR3 sequence: CASRAGAGQETQYF. The CDR3 DNA is TGTGCCAGCAGGGCGGGAGCGGGACAAGAGACCCAGTACTTC.

The CDR3, as DNA: TGTGCCACCAGCAGTAAAAGCGGGACGGCCTACGAGCAGTACTTC. Translation: CATSSKSGTAYEQYF. The chain uses TRBV15 and TRBJ2-7; the match to TRBD2 covers 7 bases. This CDR3 is built from 15 residues. Trimming took 3 bases from V and 2 from J; bases not matched to a gene: 7. Looked up from germline, CDR1 is LNHNV and CDR2 is YYDKDF (reference sequence).

The rearrangement links TRBV15 to TRBJ2-6, with TRBD2 as a possible D gene (6 bases). CDR1 and CDR2 (germline): LNHNV, YYDKDF (reference sequence). The length of the CDR3 is 20 residues. Trimming cost V 5 bases and J 4 bases, with 27 bases left between them. CDR3 residues: CATSPYRLLGTELGANVLTF. The CDR3 nucleotides read TGTGCCACCAGCCCCTACCGCCTATTGGGGACTGAACTAGGGGCCAACGTCCTGACTTTC.

The chain carries TRBV23-1 and TRBJ1-2; weak D call: TRBD1 (6 bases). TRBV23-1 is an open reading frame whose function is uncertain. The CDR3 is 12 residues long. V lost 10 bases and J 8 bases, leaving 17 bases between the germline ends. Here the CDR3 DNA reads TGCGCCAACCCACAGGGTCCCGGGGGCTACACCTTC. It codes for CANPQGPGGYTF.

This chain uses TRBV4-1 with TRBJ1-2; 7 nucleotides agree with TRBD1. Germline V CDR1 and CDR2: MGHRA, YSYEKL. V was clipped by 4 bases and J by 7 bases; unmatched bases: 6. The CDR3 is made up of 13 amino acids. The CDR3: CASSRTGEGGYTF. The CDR3 DNA sequence: TGCGCCAGCAGCCGTACAGGGGAAGGTGGCTACACCTTC.

This clone turned up a few times. The chain joins TRBV6-5 to TRBJ2-7; 11 nucleotides line up with TRBD2. The ends lost 5 bases at V and 3 bases at J; junction bases unmatched: 0. Germline CDR1 reads MNHEY; CDR2 reads SVGAGI. The CDR3 length is 13 residues. The CDR3 DNA is TGTGCCAGCAGTACTAGCGGGAGCTACGAGCAGTACTTC. Protein sequence: CASSTSGSYEQYF.

This clone was detected once. The chain recombines TRBV7-6 with TRBJ2-7, with 7 bases identical to TRBD2. This CDR3 spans 16 amino acids. The V segment lost 5 bases and the J segment 1 base; nucleotides outside the gene matches: 11. Germline V gene lookup returns CDR1 SGHVS and CDR2 FNYEAQ. The CDR3 protein is CASSETLGLLSYEQYF. CDR3 bases: TGTGCCAGCAGCGAAACGTTGGGACTACTATCCTACGAGCAGTACTTC.

The rearrangement joins TRBV30 to TRBJ2-3, with a tentative D call TRBD2 (5 bases). Germline-derived CDR1 and CDR2 are GTSNPN and SVGIG (reference sequence). The CDR3 totals 16 residues. V lost 0 bases and J lost 1, with 14 bases in between. CDR3 residues: CAWSVPTLGGTDTQYF. In DNA, the CDR3 is TGTGCCTGGAGTGTACCTACCCTCGGGGGCACAGATACGCAGTATTTT.

Written as DNA, the CDR3 is TGTGCCAGCAGCTTAGATGGCGGGAGCGGCACCGGGGAGCTGTTTTTT. Protein: CASSLDGGSGTGELFF. The V call is TRBV13, the J call TRBJ2-2; 7 nucleotides agree with TRBD2. Unmatched junction bases numbered 6, after V lost 1 base and J lost 4 bases. This CDR3 comprises 16 residues. CDR1 is PRHDT and CDR2 is FYEKMQ in the germline V gene (reference sequence).

The chain links TRBV15 to TRBJ2-3, with D maybe TRBD2 (5 bases). CDR1 and CDR2 from the germline V gene are LNHNV and YYDKDF (reference sequence). CDR3 length: 13 residues. The germline V and J ends were trimmed by 6 bases and 2 bases, with 9 bases remaining between them. This CDR3 reads CATRRLTTDTQYF. CDR3 nucleotide sequence: TGTGCCACCAGACGACTAACCACAGATACGCAGTATTTT.

CDR3 region: CASSQGAGNTEAFF. CDR3 in DNA: TGTGCCAGCAGCCAGGGGGCAGGGAACACTGAAGCTTTCTTT. The chain recombines TRBV6-5 with TRBJ1-1; 8 nucleotides agree with TRBD1. The CDR3 is 14 residues long. The V and J ends lost 6 bases and 1 base, in that order; junction bases with no gene match: 4. Germline V gives CDR1 MNHEY, CDR2 SVGAGI.

The chain carries TRBV19 and TRBJ1-4, with TRBD1 matching 9 bases. Per germline, CDR1 LNHDA and CDR2 SQIVND (reference sequence). This CDR3 region has 15 residues. V trimming: 5 bases; J trimming: 5 bases; junction bases outside the gene matches: 6. The CDR3 loop reads CASSATGTGNEKLFF. In DNA, the CDR3 is TGTGCCAGTAGTGCAACCGGGACAGGGAATGAAAAACTGTTTTTT.

The count of this clone is one. The chain couples TRBV5-4 to TRBJ1-2, with TRBD1 matching over 9 bases. Germline V lookup: CDR1 SGHNT, CDR2 YYREEE (reference sequence). Unmatched junction bases numbered 5, after V lost 3 bases and J lost 5 bases. The length of the CDR3 is 14 residues. The DNA for the CDR3 is TGTGCCAGCAGCTCCCCGGGACAGGGATATGGCTACACCTTC. As protein: CASSSPGQGYGYTF.

The table lists this clone with a count of one. V is TRBV15 and J is TRBJ1-5; possibly TRBD1 for D (6 bases). V was clipped by 0 bases and J by 3 bases, with 24 bases between them. From germline, CDR1 is LNHNV and CDR2 YYDKDF (reference sequence). This CDR3 is built from 20 residues. In DNA, the CDR3 is TGTGCCACCAGCAGAGATCTCAGGCAGGGGTTTTCAGGAGACAATCAGCCCCAGCATTTT. It is translated as CATSRDLRQGFSGDNQPQHF.

The CDR3 region has the DNA TGTGCCAGCAGTCCTCTTATGGGACAGGGTAGGCAGCCCCAGCATTTT. Its protein product is CASSPLMGQGRQPQHF. The rearrangement links TRBV28 to TRBJ1-5; 9 positions match TRBD1. CDR1 MDHEN and CDR2 SYDVKM come from the germline V gene. The CDR3 runs 16 residues. The J segment lost 7 bases and the V segment lost 5 bases, leaving 12 bases of the junction unmatched.

This chain uses TRBV19 with TRBJ2-2; a possible D gene is TRBD2 (6 bases). This CDR3 region has 15 residues. V lost 6 bases and J lost 6, with 17 bases in between. Germline V gene data show CDR1 as LNHDA and CDR2 as SQIVND (reference sequence). This CDR3 is CASRTLGGWAGELFF. CDR3 nucleotide sequence: TGTGCCAGTAGAACCCTCGGGGGATGGGCCGGGGAGCTGTTTTTT. The full variable domain, with the rest looked up from reference TRBV19 and TRBJ2-2, is DGGITQSPKYLFRKEGQNVTLSCEQNLNHDAMYWYRQDPGQGLRLIYYSQIVNDFQKGDIAEGYSVSREKKESFPLTVTSAQKNPTAFYLCASRTLGGWAGELFFGEGSRLTVL.

CDR3 loop: CASSVGGSGRYYGYTF. The DNA for the CDR3 is TGTGCCAGCAGCGTAGGAGGGTCAGGGAGGTACTATGGCTACACCTTC. The genes are TRBV9 and TRBJ1-2, with D possibly being TRBD1 (5 bases). Trimming removed 0 bases at V and 3 bases at J, with 15 bases between. Germline V gene lookup returns CDR1 SGDLS and CDR2 YYNGEE. The CDR3 extends over 16 amino acids.

This clone was counted between two and nine times. The chain combines TRBV5-1 with TRBJ1-1; D is ambiguous. Germline values: CDR1 SGHRS, CDR2 YFSETQ. The germline V and J ends were trimmed by 0 bases and 11 bases, with 14 bases remaining between them. The CDR3 covers 13 residues. CDR3 region: CASSLADEAEAFF. In nucleotides, the CDR3 is TGCGCCAGCAGCTTGGCCGATGAGGCAGAGGCTTTCTTT.

This sequence joins TRBV28 and TRBJ2-1; TRBD1 aligns across 8 bases. Germline values: CDR1 MDHEN, CDR2 SYDVKM. V gave up 6 bases and J gave up 7 bases; unmatched junction bases: 11. This CDR3 has 15 residues. CDR3: CASRGGWTGRNEQFF. CDR3 nucleotide sequence: TGTGCCAGCAGGGGGGGATGGACAGGGAGGAATGAGCAGTTCTTC.

The chain links TRBV14 to TRBJ1-1, with D uncertain. The length of the CDR3 is 13 residues. Germline assignment: CDR1 SGHDN and CDR2 FVKESK. Trimming removed 0 bases at V and 1 base at J, with 3 bases between. DNA for the CDR3: TGTGCCAGCAGCCAAGACCAGAACACTGAAGCTTTCTTT. Protein product: CASSQDQNTEAFF.

The sample holds a few counts of this clone. This chain links TRBV28 with TRBJ1-2; D is undetermined. Germline values: CDR1 MDHEN, CDR2 SYDVKM. CDR3 length: 12 residues. The V gene lost 4 bases and the J gene lost 5 bases, with 8 bases spanning the gap. The CDR3 DNA is TGTGCCAGCAGTTCCGGTCGTTATGGCTACACCTTC. Translated: CASSSGRYGYTF.

This chain uses TRBV5-4 with TRBJ2-1; 8 nucleotides align to TRBD2. The CDR3 totals 16 residues. Germline loops: CDR1 SGHNT, CDR2 YYREEE (reference sequence). With V trimmed by 3 bases and J by 4 bases, 9 bases remained unmatched. As DNA, the CDR3 is TGTGCCAGCAGCTCTAAGGCGGCTAGCGGGTACAATGAGCAGTTCTTC. As protein: CASSSKAASGYNEQFF.